This T cell receptor (beta chain) was identified during a study of cytomegalovirus exposure and HLA in healthy donors. Study-level results: Later analysis revealed greater clonal expansion in HLA-associated TCR beta chains than in equally common others.

This CDR3 has 15 amino acids. The germline V gene has CDR1 MDHEN and CDR2 SYDVKM. V dropped 8 bases and J dropped 4; count of bases not matched to a gene: 8. Remarks on this clone: Its antigen is unknown.

Both 60 Vbeta primers and 13 Jbeta primers went into the PCR. The method was immunoSEQ multiplex PCR; TCRdb's version includes in-frame clones alone and lacks a portion of them. The sample shows about 180,000 clones, roughly 80% of them seen only once. The chain combines TRBV28 with TRBJ1-6, with 7 bases fitting TRBD1. The sequenced material came from PBMCs. This receptor was obtained from a man between 40 and 49 years old in good health and CMV-seronegative. Here the CDR3 reads CASRFGQVYNSPLHF. As DNA, the CDR3 is TGTGCCAGCCGATTTGGACAGGTATATAATTCACCCCTCCACTTT.